This TCR beta chain was retrieved from a study of blood T cell repertoires in COVID-19 (dated by TCRdb to 2020 to 2021). Looking at the study overall: Collaborator samples came from the United States, Italy and Spain and covered acute and convalescent phases of COVID-19. The prospective study material was composed of cDNA or gDNA derived from T cells, B-cell-depleted T cells, or PBMCs. Subjects who had been exposed to COVID-19, were actively infected with it, or had recovered from it provided the deeply sampled blood TCRbeta repertoires that made up the dataset. The repertoires were made available in a free public database intended to serve as a resource for research on the immune response to SARS-CoV-2. The samples were drawn from the first 160 participants of the ongoing ImmuneRACE study and from 1,254 subjects provided by 6 global collaborators. The sample metadata nearly always contained a de-identified subject ID, COVID-19 status, age in years and sex. HLA class I and class II types, where available, came from metadata supplied by the sample provider rather than from assay-based typing.

Enrolling through a virtual design, the prospective study's participants ranged in age from roughly 18 to 90 years and lived across roughly 24 United States geographic areas. Cohort assignment in the prospective study relied on participant-reported clinical history from a screening survey and a study questionnaire. Recovered participants in ImmuneRACE Cohort 3 were defined by two consecutive negative NP/OP PCR tests, clearance by a healthcare professional, or resolution of symptoms. Each participant in the prospective study had whole blood, serum and a nasopharyngeal or oropharyngeal swab collected by mobile phlebotomists. Over a roughly two-month period, participants in the prospective study had the option of providing additional blood draws and questionnaires. Before DNA extraction, prospective study blood samples were shipped either frozen or at room temperature. Of note for this clone: The target of this receptor is not known. No base quality values were provided; no much bigger clone lies one nucleotide off.

TCRbeta CDR3 regions were amplified from genomic DNA by means of the immunoSEQ Assay, a bias-controlled multiplex PCR. As for how the authors treated the data: Within the assay, amplification of reference gene primers was used to estimate how many nucleated cells each sample contained. Sequence reads were collapsed and filtered to measure the absolute abundance of every unique TCRbeta CDR3 rearrangement. For each sample, productive Simpson clonality was calculated as the square root of Simpson's diversity index over productive rearrangements. TCRdb holds this immuneACCESS table with in-frame rearrangements only. Some clones are missing; in checked studies, unresolved V genes explain under half, and the rest has no known cause. That table furnishes V, J and clone size, whereas the DNA furnished D and trimming. The sample profile shows 220,000 or so clones; under 90% of them were found once. The ten largest account for about 3.4% of the sample.

Overall study outcomes, separate from this receptor: The amount of clinical and demographic metadata varied by source and participant and was provided uncurated.

The receptor was derived from an older woman who had recovered from COVID-19. The sample comprised PBMCs or T cells enriched from blood (not recorded which).

The CDR3 in this case is CASSDRNQPQHF. The sequence in DNA is TGTGCCAGCAGCGACAGAAATCAGCCCCAGCATTTT. The rearranged chain carries TRBV2 and TRBJ1-5, and the D gene may be TRBD1, 5 bases matching. Counted from cysteine to phenylalanine, this CDR3 has 12 amino acids. Just the 36-base CDR3 DNA is kept, in frame starting at base 1. Trimming removed 6 bases from V and 4 bases from J, leaving 7 bases between the germline ends. The germline V gene specifies SNHLY as CDR1 and FYNNEI as CDR2.